This TCR beta chain is from a study of T cells in Graves' hyperthyroidism and ophthalmopathy. Study background: Peripheral blood sampling occurred at initial diagnosis, before any treatment.

Clinical symptoms, serum thyroxine and TRAb, thyroid ultrasound and orbital computed tomography were used for the diagnoses. Fresh peripheral blood, less than 11 ml of it, supplied the PBMCs. Researchers took RNA transcripts and amplified the TCR beta CDR3 regions from them. The HTBI primer set was used in a first-round RT-PCR of the TCR CDR3. TCRdb called the multiplex PCR reads again in MiXCR, with one record for every CDR3 protein. The sample lists some 300,000 distinct CDR3 sequences, 13% occurring once. This clonotype came up many times. The sequenced material came from blood. The clonotype originates from a woman in her 30s with Graves' hyperthyroidism that later progressed to Graves' ophthalmopathy.

The CDR3 here is CASSDPGLAPLGPNEQFF. In DNA form, the CDR3 reads TGTGCCAGCTCCGATCCGGGACTAGCCCCACTAGGGCCCAATGAGCAGTTCTTC. V gene TRBV6-2 or TRBV6-3 combines with J gene TRBJ2-1; 9 bases agree with TRBD2. The CDR3 length is 18 residues. Germline CDR1 reads MNHEY; CDR2 reads SVGEGT. V dropped 8 bases and J dropped 6; count of bases not matched to a gene: 20.